The 28 T cell receptor beta chains listed next were all sequenced from one sample in a study of cytomegalovirus exposure and HLA in healthy donors. Sequencing used immunoSEQ multiplex PCR; TCRdb keeps in-frame clones, though not all of them. The data contain more than 110,000 clones, about nine tenths of them seen just once; the ten biggest clones take up roughly 3%. Sequencing was carried out using PBMCs. These receptors were obtained from a man between 18 and 35 years old in good health and CMV-seronegative.

This rearrangement joins TRBV5-1 to TRBJ2-3, with TRBD2 matching 13 bases. The trim removed 9 bases at V and 4 bases at J, leaving 8 bases unmatched. The CDR3 consists of 15 residues. In germline, CDR1 is SGHRS, CDR2 YFSETQ. DNA for the CDR3: TGCGCCACCAGACTAGCGGGGGGATCATCAGATACGCAGTATTTT. Translating gives CATRLAGGSSDTQYF.

The CDR3 DNA is TGTGCCAGCAGGGGAACTCGACAGGGCCTAGTCCACAATGAGCAGTTCTTC. It specifies CASRGTRQGLVHNEQFF. The genes are TRBV28 and TRBJ2-1; the match to TRBD1 covers 7 bases. The CDR3 covers 17 residues. J lost 5 bases, V lost 6 bases, and 16 bases had no gene match. Per the germline V gene, CDR1 is MDHEN and CDR2 is SYDVKM.

This rearrangement joins TRBV2 to TRBJ2-7; TRBD2 aligns across 8 bases. The CDR3 contains 14 residues. Per the germline V gene, CDR1 is SNHLY and CDR2 is FYNNEI. The trim removed 8 bases at V and 2 bases at J, leaving 8 bases unmatched. CDR3 loop: CASSITSGTYEQYF. DNA of the CDR3: TGTGCCAGCTCGATAACTAGCGGAACCTACGAGCAGTACTTC.

The chain is built from TRBV2 and TRBJ2-7; D call uncertain. Germline assignment: CDR1 SNHLY and CDR2 FYNNEI. The CDR3 spans 11 residues. V was pared by 5 bases and J by 2 bases, with 4 bases between. The CDR3 nucleotides read TGTGCCAGCAGTCTAACCTACGAGCAGTACTTC. This gives the protein CASSLTYEQYF.

The chain couples TRBV7-2 to TRBJ2-1, with TRBD1 matching over 7 bases. The CDR3 totals 14 residues. CDR1 and CDR2 (germline): SGHTA, FQGNSA. V lost 4 bases and J lost 6; bases outside the gene matches: 6. The CDR3 protein is CASSSQTGRNEQFF. CDR3 in DNA: TGTGCCAGCAGCTCCCAGACAGGGCGCAATGAGCAGTTCTTC. Drawing the rest from reference TRBV7-2 and TRBJ2-1, the complete variable domain is GAGVSQSPSNKVTEKGKDVELRCDPISGHTALYWYRQSLGQGLEFLIYFQGNSAPDKSGLPSDRFSAERTGGSVSTLTIQRTQQEDSAVYLCASSSQTGRNEQFFGPGTRLTVL.

The V gene is TRBV5-1, the J gene TRBJ2-7, with TRBD1 matching 8 bases. Germline V gene lookup returns CDR1 SGHRS and CDR2 YFSETQ. The junction had 12 bases not matched to a gene; V was cut back by 4 bases and J by 3 bases. This CDR3 has 16 residues. CDR3 residues: CASSPSNPGQGYEQYF. The CDR3 region has the DNA TGCGCCAGCAGCCCCTCGAACCCCGGACAGGGCTACGAGCAGTACTTC.

This chain links TRBV27 with TRBJ2-7, with TRBD2 matching over 8 bases. CDR3 size: 15 residues. Germline loops: CDR1 MNHEY, CDR2 SMNVEV (reference sequence). V dropped 5 bases and J dropped 3; count of bases not matched to a gene: 9. The CDR3 loop reads CASSPPGGGIYEQYF. DNA of the CDR3: TGTGCCAGCAGTCCCCCGGGAGGGGGAATCTACGAGCAGTACTTC.

This clone was counted a single time. V and J are TRBV6-5 and TRBJ2-2; weak D call: TRBD1 (5 bases). CDR1 MNHEY and CDR2 SVGAGI come from the germline V gene. The CDR3 covers 16 residues. V lost 2 bases and J 0 bases, leaving 10 bases between the germline ends. In DNA form, the CDR3 reads TGTGCCAGCAGTTACGGTCGACAGCCGAACACCGGGGAGCTGTTTTTT. This encodes CASSYGRQPNTGELFF.

The V and J genes are TRBV5-1 and TRBJ2-5, with 9 bases identical to TRBD1. The CDR3 is 16 residues long. Germline V gene lookup returns CDR1 SGHRS and CDR2 YFSETQ. The trim removed 0 bases at V and 4 bases at J, leaving 7 bases unmatched. The CDR3 DNA follows: TGCGCCAGCAGCTTGGGACACAGGGGGCAGCGAGAGACCCAGTACTTC. Its translation: CASSLGHRGQRETQYF.

The chain couples TRBV5-1 to TRBJ2-7, with 7 positions matching TRBD2. The germline gives CDR1 SGHRS, CDR2 YFSETQ. This CDR3 is built from 14 residues. Trimming cost V 4 bases and J 4 bases; bases outside gene matches: 8. The CDR3 is CASSLASGFYEQYF. CDR3 DNA sequence: TGCGCCAGCAGCCTAGCTAGCGGTTTTTACGAGCAGTACTTC.

The chain has TRBV14 and TRBJ1-1; D uncertain. Germline V lookup: CDR1 SGHDN, CDR2 FVKESK. V was pared by 4 bases and J by 1 base, with 7 bases between. The CDR3 has 13 amino acids. CDR3 in DNA: TGTGCCAGCAGCCCCATGAGGAACACTGAAGCTTTCTTT. As protein: CASSPMRNTEAFF.

The rearrangement links TRBV19 to TRBJ1-4, with TRBD1 matching over 7 bases. Unmatched junction bases numbered 9, after V lost 10 bases and J lost 10 bases. Germline V gene data show CDR1 as LNHDA and CDR2 as SQIVND (reference sequence). The CDR3 has 12 amino acids. CDR3 coding DNA: TGTGCCACTTCGCAGGGGGTGCGAAAACTGTTTTTT. Translating gives CATSQGVRKLFF.

J is TRBJ2-1 and V is TRBV27; possibly TRBD1 for D (6 bases). The germline CDR1 and CDR2 sequences are MNHEY and SMNVEV (reference sequence). With 7 bases removed from V and 2 bases from J, the gap between germline ends came to 15 bases. The CDR3 has 15 amino acids. DNA for the CDR3: TGTGCCAGCAAAATAAACAGGGAACCCTACAATGAGCAGTTCTTC. Protein product: CASKINREPYNEQFF.

The chain has TRBV4-1 and TRBJ1-5, with no clear D. Trimming cost V 0 bases and J 1 base, with 7 bases left between them. Germline CDR1 is MGHRA and CDR2 is YSYEKL. The CDR3 is 15 amino acids. Here the CDR3 reads CASSQEYRSNQPQHF. The CDR3 bases are TGCGCCAGCAGCCAAGAGTACAGAAGCAATCAGCCCCAGCATTTT.

The rearrangement uses TRBV7-2 and TRBJ2-3; TRBD1 agrees at 8 bases. There are 13 residues in the CDR3. CDR1 is SGHTA, CDR2 FQGNSA, per germline. V lost 2 bases, J lost 5 bases, and 0 bases stayed unmatched. The CDR3 DNA reads as TGTGCCAGCAGCTTAACAGGGGGAGATACGCAGTATTTT. This encodes CASSLTGGDTQYF.

V gene TRBV5-1 combines with J gene TRBJ2-7, with 13 positions matching TRBD2. CDR3 length: 15 amino acids. Germline V gives CDR1 SGHRS, CDR2 YFSETQ. V lost 1 base, J lost 7 bases, and 5 bases stayed unmatched. This CDR3 is CASSLMGLAGREQYF. CDR3 sequence (DNA): TGCGCCAGCAGCTTGATGGGACTAGCGGGAAGAGAGCAGTACTTC. The whole variable domain, remainder taken from reference TRBV5-1 and TRBJ2-7, is KAGVTQTPRYLIKTRGQQVTLSCSPISGHRSVSWYQQTPGQGLQFLFEYFSETQRNKGNFPGRFSGRQFSNSRSEMNVSTLELGDSALYLCASSLMGLAGREQYFGPGTRLTVT.

A few counts support this clone. V is TRBV7-2 and J is TRBJ2-5; tentatively, D is TRBD2 (5 bases). The CDR3 contains 16 residues. Germline CDR1 reads SGHTA; CDR2 reads FQGNSA. The germline V and J ends were trimmed by 1 base and 3 bases, with 15 bases remaining between them. Here the CDR3 DNA reads TGTGCCAGCAGCTTAGAGTCGGGCGGGTTTAAAGAGACCCAGTACTTC. As protein: CASSLESGGFKETQYF.

The chain links TRBV9 to TRBJ2-5; the D gene is possibly TRBD1 (6 bases). Germline V CDR1 and CDR2: SGDLS, YYNGEE. V was shortened by 3 bases and J by 1 base, with 13 bases between the two germline ends. The CDR3 has 15 residues. The CDR3 bases are TGTGCCAGCAGCGCAGGGGATCACAGCCAAGAGACCCAGTACTTC. Protein: CASSAGDHSQETQYF.

This clone was picked up one time. The gene calls are TRBV9 and TRBJ2-5, with 13 bases fitting TRBD2. The V and J ends lost 3 bases and 1 base, in that order; junction bases with no gene match: 3. The CDR3 sequence is 16 residues long. Looked up from germline, CDR1 is SGDLS and CDR2 is YYNGEE. This CDR3 is CASSAGTSGIQETQYF. CDR3 nucleotide sequence: TGTGCCAGCAGCGCCGGGACTAGCGGGATCCAAGAGACCCAGTACTTC.

The chain has TRBV12-5 and TRBJ1-1; TRBD1 aligns across 9 bases. CDR3 size: 14 residues. V shed 1 base, J shed 11 bases, and the junction held 8 bases outside the gene matches. Germline V lookup: CDR1 LGHNT, CDR2 FRNRAP. The CDR3 nucleotides are TGTGCTAGTGGTTTGGGGCGGGACAGGGCTTCCGCTTTCTTT. This sequence encodes CASGLGRDRASAFF.

V usage is TRBV28 and J usage is TRBJ2-5, with 9 bases identical to TRBD2. This CDR3 spans 14 amino acids. Germline V gives CDR1 MDHEN, CDR2 SYDVKM. After removal of 7 bases from V and 4 bases from J, the junction contained 7 bases not matched to a gene. Here the CDR3 reads CASTAELAGETQYF. In DNA form, the CDR3 reads TGTGCCAGCACCGCCGAACTAGCGGGAGAGACCCAGTACTTC.

The chain is built from TRBV19 and TRBJ2-5; tentatively, D is TRBD2 (6 bases). V was cut by 5 bases and J by 8 bases, with 9 bases left in between. The CDR3 loop spans 11 amino acids. The germline V gene encodes CDR1 LNHDA and CDR2 SQIVND (reference sequence). In DNA form, the CDR3 reads TGTGCCAGTAGTTGGGGAGGAACCCAGTACTTC. Amino acids: CASSWGGTQYF.

The chain has TRBV27 and TRBJ2-3; TRBD2 aligns across 8 bases. V lost 2 bases and J lost 6; bases outside the gene matches: 4. The CDR3 has 14 amino acids. Germline CDR1 reads MNHEY; CDR2 reads SMNVEV (reference sequence). This CDR3 is CASSLRAGDDTQYF. CDR3 in DNA: TGTGCCAGCAGTTTACGAGCGGGAGATGATACGCAGTATTTT.

The V call is TRBV27, the J call TRBJ1-2; 9 bases are a match to TRBD1. Germline CDR1 reads MNHEY; CDR2 reads SMNVEV (reference sequence). V dropped 1 base and J dropped 7; count of bases not matched to a gene: 10. The CDR3 length is 16 residues. The CDR3 DNA is TGTGCCAGCAGTTTATTCTGGGGGGACAGGGTCGGTGGCTACACCTTC. Protein: CASSLFWGDRVGGYTF.

The chain carries TRBV5-1 and TRBJ1-3; D is unresolved. This CDR3 contains 13 residues. Trimming removed 8 bases from V and 1 base from J, with 10 bases in between. Germline V lookup: CDR1 SGHRS, CDR2 YFSETQ. The CDR3 loop reads CASQEGSGNTIYF. CDR3 nucleotide sequence: TGCGCCAGTCAAGAGGGTTCTGGAAACACCATATATTTT.

The J gene is TRBJ2-5, the V gene TRBV5-6; D is perhaps TRBD1 (6 bases). Trimming pared 4 bases from V and 5 bases from J, leaving 9 bases between. CDR1 is SGHDT and CDR2 is YYEEEE in the germline V gene. This CDR3 comprises 12 residues. The CDR3 spells CASSPGQETQYF. DNA for the CDR3: TGTGCCAGCAGCCCTGGACAGGAGACCCAGTACTTC.

The sample holds one count of this clone. The CDR3 nucleotides are TGTGCTAGTGGAGCCGGGACAACCTATAATTCACCCCTCCACTTT. It encodes CASGAGTTYNSPLHF. The chain combines TRBV12-5 with TRBJ1-6, with D possibly matching TRBD1 (6 bases). The germline gives CDR1 LGHNT, CDR2 FRNRAP. V shed 6 bases and J shed 2 bases, with 11 bases lying between them. The CDR3 extends over 15 amino acids. The full variable domain, rest sourced from reference TRBV12-5 and TRBJ1-6, is DARVTQTPRHKVTEMGQEVTMRCQPILGHNTVFWYRQTMMQGLELLAYFRNRAPLDDSGMPKDRFSAEMPDATLATLKIQPSEPRDSAVYFCASGAGTTYNSPLHFGNGTRLTVT.

The chain is built from TRBV18 and TRBJ1-1; tentative D call: TRBD1 (6 bases). V lost 4 bases and J lost 7, with 7 bases in between. Germline-derived CDR1 and CDR2 are KGHSH and LQKENI. CDR3 length: 11 amino acids. CDR3 loop: CASSQDSEAFF. CDR3 bases: TGTGCCAGCTCACAGGACAGTGAAGCTTTCTTT.